This record concerns one T cell receptor (beta chain) sequence. Authors' processing steps: Estimates of nucleated cell counts were drawn from the amplification of reference gene primers. The protocol was immunoSEQ multiplex PCR, while the TCRdb copy is restricted to in-frame clones and leaves out a portion. V, J and clone size were drawn from that table, and D and trimming were deduced from the DNA. The sample includes about 100,000 clones, 70% to 90% of them seen just once. This sample is part of a study of blood T cell repertoires in COVID-19. Looking at the study overall: Acute and convalescent COVID-19 specimens originated in the United States, Italy and Spain. PBMCs, B-cell-depleted T cells, or T cells were the source of the cDNA or gDNA that made up the material.

The CDR3 consists of 16 residues. The germline V and J ends were trimmed by 1 base and 3 bases, with 12 bases remaining between them. Germline V lookup: CDR1 LNHDA, CDR2 SQIVND (reference sequence). The chain couples TRBV19 to TRBJ2-2; D is uncertain. The clonotype originates from a woman of 80 years or more with acute or convalescent COVID-19. Sequences were obtained from peripheral blood. CDR3 sequence: CASSIGGGTDTGELFF. For the CDR3, the DNA is TGTGCCAGTAGTATAGGTGGTGGCACAGACACCGGGGAGCTGTTTTTT. The whole variable domain, filled in from reference TRBV19 and TRBJ2-2, reads DGGITQSPKYLFRKEGQNVTLSCEQNLNHDAMYWYRQDPGQGLRLIYYSQIVNDFQKGDIAEGYSVSREKKESFPLTVTSAQKNPTAFYLCASSIGGGTDTGELFFGEGSRLTVL.